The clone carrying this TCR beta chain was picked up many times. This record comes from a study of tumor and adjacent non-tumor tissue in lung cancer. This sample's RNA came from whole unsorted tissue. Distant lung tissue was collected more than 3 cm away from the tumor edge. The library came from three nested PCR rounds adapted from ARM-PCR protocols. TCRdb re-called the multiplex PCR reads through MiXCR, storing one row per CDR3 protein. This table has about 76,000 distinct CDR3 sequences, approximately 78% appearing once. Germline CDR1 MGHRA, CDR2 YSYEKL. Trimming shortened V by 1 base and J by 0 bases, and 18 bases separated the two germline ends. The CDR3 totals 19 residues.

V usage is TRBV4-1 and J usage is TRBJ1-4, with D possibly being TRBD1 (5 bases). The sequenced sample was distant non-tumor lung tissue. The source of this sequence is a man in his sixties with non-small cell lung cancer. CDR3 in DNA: TGCGCCAGCAGCCAAGGGGCCTCCCGGGGCGCTGCAACTAATGAAAAACTGTTTTTT. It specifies CASSQGASRGAATNEKLFF.